Listed below are T cell receptor beta chains from one sample, sequenced in a study of blood T cell repertoires in COVID-19. This table comes from immunoSEQ multiplex PCR, and its TCRdb copy is limited to in-frame clones, with some not included. The table shows approximately 200,000 clones, with about 86% occurring only once. Material for sequencing was peripheral blood. The receptors come from a man between 60 and 70 years old who had recovered from COVID-19. Both conserved end residues are trimmed from each CDR3. Expanded clones get a size class; other rows say once, few or many, or leave the size out.

length,size,V,J,CDR3
14,NA,TRBV6-2/TRBV6-3,TRBJ1-3,ASSYSDLLSGNTIY
12,NA,TRBV18,TRBJ1-5,ASSRGDSNQPQH
11,NA,TRBV5-1,TRBJ1-1,ASSLKGDREFF
12,few,TRBV7-9,TRBJ2-1,ASRSGTSNNEQF
15,NA,TRBV7-6,TRBJ1-6,ASSLAPGSVYNSPLH
11,NA,TRBV12-3/TRBV12-4,TRBJ2-4,ASSLTGENIQY
11,NA,TRBV25-1,TRBJ2-1,ASTARAYVEQF
14,NA,TRBV7-2,TRBJ1-2,ASRPDPGRTQYGYT
11,NA,TRBV18,TRBJ1-2,ASSSTGDYGYT
9,NA,TRBV20-1,TRBJ2-5,SARSGETQY
12,NA,TRBV3-1/TRBV3-2,TRBJ2-7,ASSRDGRAYEQY
13,NA,TRBV10-1,TRBJ1-4,ASSEGTGLREKLF
13,NA,TRBV5-1,TRBJ1-1,ASSLQAGRPIEAF
11,few,TRBV5-1,TRBJ1-4,ASSLGGFEKLF
11,NA,TRBV30,TRBJ2-3,AWSSASGGTQY
16,NA,TRBV4-1,TRBJ2-1,ASSLTSGGSSSYNEQF
13,NA,TRBV6-5,TRBJ2-1,ASRIELAGGNEQF
14,once,TRBV7-2,TRBJ2-3,ASSKTQGSSTDTQY
13,few,TRBV6-2/TRBV6-3,TRBJ1-1,ASSWYGTANTEAF
11,few,TRBV6-6,TRBJ1-1,ASTSRGAERAF
13,NA,TRBV5-1,TRBJ1-1,ASSLALAGGTEAF
11,NA,TRBV12-3/TRBV12-4,TRBJ1-1,ASTQSRQGGAF